The present entry profiles one T cell receptor (beta chain) with its context. Its specificity is not known. As it was prepared, the TCRbeta library received unique molecular identifiers. TCRdb recomputed calls from the PCR reads with MiXCR, one row per CDR3 protein. The sample records about 980,000 distinct CDR3 sequences, roughly 29% being singletons. The ends were cut back, 1 base at V and 2 bases at J, with 11 bases in the middle. The germline gives CDR1 DFQATT, CDR2 SNEGSKA (reference sequence). The CDR3 extends over 14 amino acids. The entry originates in a study of T-cell reconstitution after alpha-beta-depleted transplantation in children. Findings of the study overall: A year had passed since transplant, and T-cell counts and diversity by then came mostly from newly produced T cells. In patients about two months after transplant, alpha-beta T cells reportedly arose from several hundred expanded graft clones. Certain patients had high TCRbeta diversity at day 60, and it came from recipient T cells and thymic progenitors that survived.

This sequence originates from a boy under two years old who had a stem cell transplant for SCID, so the T cells may come from the graft donor. The specimen was PBMCs, mostly from graft donor cells, collected 360 days after TCRalphabeta/CD19-depleted stem cell transplant. This chain connects TRBV20-1 to TRBJ2-5, with D possibly matching TRBD2 (6 bases). The CDR3 bases are TGCAGTGCTAGAGTCAGGAGGGGACAAGAGACCCAGTACTTC. Its translation is CSARVRRGQETQYF.